The rows below give T cell receptor beta chains drawn from one sample of a study of post-analysis software for immune sequencing data. TCRdb fed the PCR reads into MiXCR, producing one record per CDR3 protein. The table shows approximately 440,000 distinct CDR3 sequences, with approximately 45% occurring only once. The sequencing sample was made of blood. These receptors were collected from a girl aged 5-17 years with multiple sclerosis. Each CDR3 is given without its conserved first and last residue. Fields, in order: clone size, J gene, V gene, CDR3 protein. Some rows mark clone size as missing; the rest say once, few, many or name a class of expanded clone.

-	TRBJ2-7	TRBV7-9	ATGQGLNEQY
-	TRBJ2-7	TRBV5-1	ASSLVSERSYEQY
few	TRBJ1-1	TRBV28	ASTPDSRWTEAF
-	TRBJ2-1	TRBV7-8	ASAETGTGDEQF
-	TRBJ2-7	TRBV9	ASSVAGGPGYEQY
-	TRBJ1-1	TRBV12-3/TRBV12-4	ASRADRNTIEAF
-	TRBJ1-2	TRBV20-1	SARDQKGGAGYT
-	TRBJ2-7	TRBV7-2	ASSVLSGEQY
few	TRBJ2-1	TRBV7-2	ASSSRQGELF
few	TRBJ1-5	TRBV4-1	ASSHSAVRSLNQPQH
few	TRBJ2-1	TRBV10-2	ASSESNTGLAGGREQF
-	TRBJ2-7	TRBV4-3	ASSQDLSGSYEQY
-	TRBJ2-1	TRBV4-1	ASSRGRVVAYNEQF
-	TRBJ2-1	TRBV4-2	ASSQAVDNNEQF
-	TRBJ2-4	TRBV27	ASSGDRGNNIQY
-	TRBJ1-6	TRBV7-2	ASSPTGGDISPLH
-	TRBJ1-4	TRBV28	ATRRGTSEKLF
-	TRBJ1-5	TRBV5-1	ASSFTGGSQPQH
-	TRBJ2-7	TRBV12-3/TRBV12-4	ASSLGVGTYNEQY
-	TRBJ2-3	TRBV20-1	SARVGTDTDTQY
-	TRBJ2-1	TRBV4-1	ASSQGDTGNEQF
few	TRBJ1-1	TRBV5-1	ASSPDMENTEAF
-	TRBJ1-4	TRBV28	ASIAGTANEKLF
-	TRBJ2-1	TRBV4-3	ASSQEVSVAYNEQF
-	TRBJ2-2	TRBV20-1	SARGGDTGELF
-	TRBJ1-2	TRBV3-1	ASSQASYGYT
many	TRBJ2-1	TRBV4-3	ASSQDRRTTEQF
-	-	TRBV20-1	SARRVTGEYEQY
-	TRBJ2-5	TRBV6-5	ASSYSTGGLATYQETQY
-	TRBJ2-2	TRBV5-1	ASSLLLDTGELF
-	TRBJ2-1	TRBV4-2	ASSQVGTSGRSQF
-	TRBJ1-1	TRBV20-1	SASPRPNTEAF
-	TRBJ2-7	TRBV18	ASSSSSGRPPDEQY
-	TRBJ2-7	TRBV7-8	ASSRSGLTYEQY
-	TRBJ2-7	TRBV29-1	SASLAGYYEQY
few	TRBJ2-7	TRBV13	ASSPGSGGVDEQY
-	TRBJ2-1	TRBV5-1	ASSYGQGSNNEQF
few	TRBJ2-1	TRBV6-2/TRBV6-3	ASSYPRASGSWDEQF
-	TRBJ1-2	TRBV6-5	ASSYSTTGDGYT
few	TRBJ2-7	TRBV6-6	ASSYPGRKTEQY